These 31 T cell receptor beta chains came from one sample sequenced in a study of regulatory T cells in long-lasting Graves disease. To make TCR beta libraries, researchers used iRepertoire HTBI primers and Arm-PCR of CDR3 regions. TCRdb reanalysed the multiplex PCR reads using MiXCR and keeps one entry per CDR3 protein. Of some 410,000 distinct CDR3 sequences in the sample, about a sixth were seen once. The time point is: newly diagnosed GD, antithyroid drugs for less than 3 months. The authors made the TCR library using RNA they extracted from PBMCs. These same records also appear under a second study, on T cells in Graves' hyperthyroidism and ophthalmopathy.

The source material was peripheral blood mononuclear cells (PBMCs), sampled at new diagnosis, from a patient treated with antithyroid drugs. The receptor source for this set is a woman aged 25 to 39 with Graves disease.

This clonotype has just a few counts. The V gene is TRBV10-2, the J gene TRBJ2-2; maybe TRBD1 (6 bases). The CDR3 is made up of 14 amino acids. Germline values: CDR1 WSHSY, CDR2 SAAADI. V lost 8 bases to trimming and J lost 7 bases, with 17 bases between them. CDR3 nucleotides: TGCGCCAGCCGAACTACAGGGTCCTTCGGGGAGCTGTTTTTT. Protein sequence: CASRTTGSFGELFF.

The chain links TRBV5-1 to TRBJ2-5, with 8 bases matching TRBD1. V gave up 3 bases and J gave up 5 bases; unmatched junction bases: 12. The CDR3 consists of 16 residues. Germline CDR1 and CDR2: SGHRS and YFSETQ. The CDR3 loop is CASSSGPQGAYETQYF. The DNA for the CDR3 is TGCGCCAGCAGCTCGGGTCCTCAGGGGGCTTATGAGACCCAGTACTTC.

This clonotype was observed a handful of times. The chain joins TRBV6-9 to TRBJ2-7; the match to TRBD2 covers 12 bases. This CDR3 contains 16 residues. The V segment lost 1 base and the J segment 0 bases; nucleotides outside the gene matches: 1. Germline V CDR1 and CDR2: MNHGY, SVAAGI. The CDR3 protein is CASSYLTSGSSYEQYF. The DNA for the CDR3 is TGTGCCAGCAGTTATTTGACTAGCGGGAGCTCCTACGAGCAGTACTTC.

The chain recombines TRBV6-2 or TRBV6-3 with TRBJ2-1, with D perhaps TRBD1 or TRBD2 (7 bases each). Germline loops: CDR1 MNHEY, CDR2 SVGEGT. V shed 6 bases and J shed 1 base, with 16 bases lying between them. The CDR3 length is 16 residues. This CDR3 reads CASSPSGGGSYNEQFF. CDR3 in DNA: TGTGCCAGCAGCCCGTCAGGGGGAGGGTCCTACAATGAGCAGTTCTTC.

This clonotype was counted at least ten times. The chain employs TRBV3-1 and TRBJ2-5, with TRBD2 as a possible D gene (6 bases). V was trimmed by 4 bases and J by 3 bases, leaving 12 bases between them. Germline V gives CDR1 LGHDT, CDR2 YNNKEL (reference sequence). The CDR3 runs 14 residues. As DNA, the CDR3 is TGTGCCAGCAGCCGAAGCGGAGGGGAAGAGACCCAGTACTTC. It codes for CASSRSGGEETQYF.

About this clonotype itself: A much larger clone differs by one base, so this may be a read error. This chain uses TRBV7-9 with TRBJ1-2, with 7 bases aligning to TRBD1. The germline V gene encodes CDR1 SEHNR and CDR2 FQNEAQ (reference sequence). CDR3 length: 14 amino acids. CDR3 loop: CVSSQSDRKYGYTF. CDR3 DNA: TGTGTCAGCAGTCAGTCGGACAGGAAATATGGCTACACCTTC. Based on the CDR3 plus reference TRBV7-9 and TRBJ1-2, the full variable domain is DTGVSQNPRHKITKRGQNVTFRCDPISEHNRLYWYRQTLGQGPEFLTYFQNEAQLEKSRLLSDRFSAERPKGSFSTLEIQRTEQGDSAMYLCVSSQSDRKYGYTFGSGTRLTVV.

There are many counts of this clonotype. The gene calls are TRBV28 and TRBJ2-1; D is perhaps TRBD2 (6 bases). Trimming took 4 bases from V and 5 from J, leaving 15 bases between them. The CDR3 loop spans 15 amino acids. Germline CDR1 reads MDHEN; CDR2 reads SYDVKM. CDR3 nucleotides: TGTGCCAGCAGTTCCCTGGGTGGGGGGAACAATGAGCAGTTCTTC. Protein sequence: CASSSLGGGNNEQFF.

At least ten counts were recorded for this clonotype. The junction does not match germline at one end; this may be a read error. The chain is built from TRBV7-6 and TRBJ2-1; D unclear. Germline V gene lookup returns CDR1 SGHVS and CDR2 FNYEAQ. The CDR3 covers 15 residues. The CDR3 DNA is TGTGCCAGCAGCTTAGCGGCGGAGACCTACAATGAGCGGTTCTTC. Encoded protein: CASSLAAETYNERFF.

In this sample, this clonotype turned up many times. DNA of the CDR3: TGTGCCAGCAGCCCGAGGGCTGGCAATGAGCAGTTCTTC. This codes for CASSPRAGNEQFF. The chain uses TRBV28 and TRBJ2-1; weak D call: TRBD2 (5 bases). With 6 bases removed from V and 6 bases from J, the gap between germline ends came to 12 bases. This CDR3 spans 13 amino acids. CDR1 is MDHEN and CDR2 is SYDVKM in the germline V gene.

This clonotype was counted at least ten times. The chain employs TRBV18 and TRBJ2-3, with no clear D. The CDR3 runs 12 residues. Germline assignment: CDR1 KGHSH and CDR2 LQKENI. V was trimmed by 2 bases and J by 4 bases, leaving 4 bases between them. The CDR3 bases are TGTGCCAGCTCACCAGGCCCAGATACGCAGTATTTT. The encoded protein is CASSPGPDTQYF.

This clonotype was seen many times. This chain uses TRBV6-1 with TRBJ2-5; D possibly matches TRBD1 or TRBD2 (6 bases each). The length of the CDR3 is 15 residues. Germline loops: CDR1 MNHNS, CDR2 SASEGT. Trimming left V 7 bases short and J 2 bases short, with 17 bases between. The CDR3 coding sequence is TGTGCCAGCACTCGTGCGAAAGGGGGGCAAGAGACCCAGTACTTC. Amino acid sequence: CASTRAKGGQETQYF.

This rearrangement joins TRBV7-2 to TRBJ1-2; TRBD1 matches 7 bases. Germline V gene sequence: CDR1 SGHTA, CDR2 FQGNSA. This CDR3 is built from 18 residues. Trimming cost V 5 bases and J 4 bases; bases outside gene matches: 19. The CDR3 sequence: CASSPTRGGPGGAYGYTF. The DNA for the CDR3 is TGTGCCAGCAGCCCAACTAGAGGGGGTCCAGGGGGGGCCTATGGCTACACCTTC.

This clonotype has more than one count but fewer than ten. The genes are TRBV30 and TRBJ2-7; D uncertain. The CDR3 contains 12 residues. Germline V lookup: CDR1 GTSNPN, CDR2 SVGIG (reference sequence). The V end was cut by 2 bases, the J end by 3 bases, with 8 bases between. The CDR3 sequence: CAWSPLNYEQYF. The CDR3 coding sequence is TGTGCCTGGAGTCCCCTGAACTACGAGCAGTACTTC.

The genes are TRBV24-1 and TRBJ2-3; D is tentatively TRBD1 or TRBD2 (6 bases each). Trimming pared 1 base from V and 0 bases from J, leaving 13 bases between. Germline V gives CDR1 KGHDR, CDR2 SFDVKD. CDR3 length equals 17 residues. CDR3 amino acids: CATSDLGGGLSTDTQYF. In nucleotides, the CDR3 is TGTGCCACCAGTGATTTAGGTGGGGGGCTTAGCACAGATACGCAGTATTTT.

This clonotype has ten or more counts. V usage is TRBV11-2 and J usage is TRBJ1-2; D unresolved. The germline V and J ends were trimmed by 1 base and 5 bases, with 8 bases remaining between them. The CDR3 is made up of 13 amino acids. Germline values: CDR1 SGHAT, CDR2 FQNNGV. The CDR3 spells CASSLVAGYGYTF. The CDR3 coding sequence is TGTGCCAGCAGCTTAGTGGCGGGTTATGGCTACACCTTC.

This clonotype has ten or more counts. The chain is built from TRBV27 and TRBJ2-3; no definite D call. There are 17 residues in the CDR3. Trimming took off 0 bases at V and 3 bases at J, with 16 bases between the two ends. Germline-derived CDR1 and CDR2 are MNHEY and SMNVEV (reference sequence). CDR3 sequence reads: CASSLSKFSLGTDTQYF. The CDR3 DNA follows: TGTGCCAGCAGTTTATCGAAGTTTTCTCTTGGGACAGATACGCAGTATTTT.

This clonotype showed up many times. The CDR3 DNA is TGCAGTGCGGGACTAGCCACGAGCTCCTACAATGAGCAGTTCTTC. Translating it yields CSAGLATSSYNEQFF. The J gene is TRBJ2-1, the V gene TRBV20-1; 9 bases map to TRBD2. The CDR3 consists of 15 residues. The ends lost 6 bases at V and 0 bases at J; junction bases unmatched: 6. Germline V lookup: CDR1 DFQATT, CDR2 SNEGSKA (reference sequence).

The chain couples TRBV3-1 to TRBJ2-1; 9 nucleotides align to TRBD2. The length of the CDR3 is 16 residues. Germline assignment: CDR1 LGHDT and CDR2 YNNKEL (reference sequence). V lost 5 bases, J lost 5 bases, and 10 bases stayed unmatched. The CDR3 sequence: CASSTFSGGRDNEQFF. The DNA for the CDR3 is TGTGCCAGCAGCACCTTTAGCGGGGGAAGGGACAATGAGCAGTTCTTC.

Regarding this clonotype: Germline is not matched at one junction end, which may reflect a read error. The genes are TRBV19 and TRBJ1-1; 8 bases line up with TRBD1. The germline CDR1 and CDR2 sequences are LNHDA and SQIVND (reference sequence). The CDR3 has 15 amino acids. CDR3 loop: CARSKWGTGSTEAFF. The CDR3, as DNA: TGTGCCCGTAGTAAGTGGGGGACAGGCTCGACTGAAGCTTTCTTT.

This clonotype was detected many times. This chain connects TRBV7-6 to TRBJ2-1; the match to TRBD2 covers 8 bases. The germline V gene encodes CDR1 SGHVS and CDR2 FNYEAQ. CDR3 length: 15 amino acids. J gave up 7 bases and V 3 bases, and 8 bases lay outside the gene matches. Written as DNA, the CDR3 is TGTGCCAGCAGCTTTGTGGCTAGCGGGCGGAATGAGCAGTTCTTC. This codes for CASSFVASGRNEQFF.

The chain combines TRBV6-1 with TRBJ2-3; 10 bases line up with TRBD2. The CDR3 loop spans 16 amino acids. CDR1 MNHNS and CDR2 SASEGT come from the germline V gene. J gave up 5 bases and V 5 bases, and 10 bases lay outside the gene matches. The CDR3 protein is CASSPDELAGRDTQYF. Written as DNA, the CDR3 is TGTGCCAGCAGTCCCGATGAACTAGCGGGAAGAGATACGCAGTATTTT.

The rearrangement joins TRBV20-1 to TRBJ2-1; D remains ambiguous. V was pared by 0 bases and J by 0 bases, with 6 bases between. Germline V gene sequence: CDR1 DFQATT, CDR2 SNEGSKA (reference sequence). CDR3 size: 14 residues. The CDR3 here is CSARELSSYNEQFF. The CDR3 region has the DNA TGCAGTGCTAGAGAACTGAGCTCCTACAATGAGCAGTTCTTC.

This clonotype was seen more than once but under ten times. The chain carries TRBV7-3 and TRBJ2-1; the D gene is possibly TRBD2 (6 bases). The V gene's germline CDR1 is SGHTA and CDR2 FQGTGA. The CDR3 totals 13 residues. Deletions cut 3 bases from V and 6 bases from J, with 9 bases between. The CDR3 bases are TGTGCCAGCAGCTTTGGAGGGTTCAATGAGCAGTTCTTC. Protein product: CASSFGGFNEQFF.

Ten or more counts support this clonotype. The chain has TRBV12-3 or TRBV12-4 and TRBJ2-1, with D hard to call. The CDR3 spans 16 residues. The V end lost 5 bases, the J end lost 3 bases, and 17 bases lay between the germline ends. CDR3: CASSLDTPASYNEQFF. The CDR3 DNA is TGTGCCAGCAGTCTAGATACCCCGGCCAGCTACAATGAGCAGTTCTTC.

At least ten counts were recorded for this clonotype. This chain links TRBV7-3 with TRBJ2-5, with TRBD1 matching 7 bases. The better agreement between TRBJ2-1 and the DNA end casts doubt on the J call. The CDR3 is 14 amino acids. The V gene's germline CDR1 is SGHTA and CDR2 FQGTGA. The CDR3 nucleotides read TGTGCCAGCAGCTTAAGCAGGGGGACGAATGAGCAGTTCTTC. This sequence encodes CASSLSRGTNEQFF.

This clonotype was seen more than once but under ten times. The J gene is TRBJ1-1, the V gene TRBV9; no clear D gene. Trimming removed 4 bases at V and 5 bases at J, with 15 bases between. The germline V gene has CDR1 SGDLS and CDR2 YYNGEE. This CDR3 is 14 amino acids long. DNA of the CDR3: TGTGCCAGCAGCCACGGCGGTGGGAGAACTGAAGCTTTCTTT. It specifies CASSHGGGRTEAFF.

Concerning this clonotype itself: This could be a read error, since a much larger clone is one nucleotide away. The CDR3 here is CASSPTDRVYEQYF. CDR3 nucleotides: TGTGCCAGCTCACCCACGGACAGGGTCTATGAGCAGTACTTC. The chain links TRBV18 to TRBJ2-7, with 8 nucleotides matching TRBD1. CDR3 size: 14 residues. Trimming removed 3 bases from V and 7 bases from J; junction bases left unmatched: 8. Germline assignment: CDR1 KGHSH and CDR2 LQKENI.

This clonotype was detected only a few times. J is TRBJ2-1 and V is TRBV20-1; 7 bases map to TRBD1. Trimming removed 0 bases from V and 1 base from J; junction bases left unmatched: 15. The CDR3 has 19 amino acids. CDR1 and CDR2 from the germline V gene are DFQATT and SNEGSKA (reference sequence). DNA of the CDR3: TGCAGTGCTAGAGACCGACGATCCAGGGGGAGTACTTCCTACAATGAGCAGTTCTTC. Protein: CSARDRRSRGSTSYNEQFF.

Ten or more counts support this clonotype. This chain uses TRBV11-2 with TRBJ2-5, with 7 bases that match TRBD2. The CDR3 length is 15 residues. V was clipped by 2 bases and J by 2 bases; unmatched bases: 5. Germline V gene sequence: CDR1 SGHAT, CDR2 FQNNGV. The CDR3 is CASSLKGGDQETQYF. CDR3 in DNA: TGTGCCAGCAGCTTAAAGGGAGGGGATCAAGAGACCCAGTACTTC.

This clonotype was counted once. V gene TRBV4-1 combines with J gene TRBJ2-2; D ambiguous. Germline V gene data show CDR1 as MGHRA and CDR2 as YSYEKL. The CDR3 has 15 residues. Trimming removed 0 bases at V and 4 bases at J, with 9 bases between. CDR3: CASSQEPGFTGELFF. CDR3 DNA sequence: TGCGCCAGCAGCCAAGAGCCCGGCTTCACCGGGGAGCTGTTTTTT.

There are many counts of this clonotype. V usage is TRBV3-1 and J usage is TRBJ2-7; D possibly corresponds to TRBD1 (5 bases). Per germline, CDR1 LGHDT and CDR2 YNNKEL (reference sequence). Trimming removed 1 base at V and 4 bases at J, with 11 bases between. This CDR3 contains 14 residues. The CDR3, as DNA: TGTGCCAGCAGCCAAGGTTCAGGGTTATACGAGCAGTACTTC. This sequence encodes CASSQGSGLYEQYF.